These 25 T cell receptor beta chains share one sample of origin, sequenced in a study of T cells after yellow fever vaccination. TCRdb passed the 5' RACE reads through MiXCR, listing each CDR3 protein once. The sample lists some 100,000 distinct CDR3 sequences, about 6.8% occurring once. Here the sequenced sample was CD4+ T cells sorted from PBMCs, taken roughly 47 days after the first yellow fever vaccination. The source of these receptors is a man aged 18 to 30 who received the YFV17D yellow fever vaccine.

At least ten counts were recorded for this clonotype. The rearrangement joins TRBV20-1 to TRBJ2-1; TRBD1 aligns across 9 bases. CDR3 length: 16 residues. CDR1 and CDR2 (germline): DFQATT, SNEGSKA (reference sequence). V was pared by 2 bases and J by 6 bases, with 11 bases of the junction left unmatched. Written as DNA, the CDR3 is TGCAGTGCTAGATCAATCCCGGGACAGGGAGTCAATGAGCAGTTCTTC. As protein: CSARSIPGQGVNEQFF.

This clonotype was picked up many times. The chain combines TRBV15 with TRBJ2-1; tentatively, D is TRBD2 (6 bases). Trimming took off 3 bases at V and 5 bases at J, with 14 bases between the two ends. The CDR3 contains 15 residues. CDR1 and CDR2 from the germline V gene are LNHNV and YYDKDF (reference sequence). In nucleotides, the CDR3 is TGTGCCACCAGCAGCCGGGACTTACTAAACAATGAGCAGTTCTTC. Its translation is CATSSRDLLNNEQFF.

The chain recombines TRBV7-1 with TRBJ2-2; D unresolved. TRBV7-1 is filed as an ORF, its function uncertain. Trimming pared 10 bases from V and 9 bases from J, leaving 21 bases between. The CDR3 has 14 residues. DNA for the CDR3: TGTGCCATGGGCTCCAGGCTGCTCTGCTGGGAGCTGTTTTTT. Translated, it gives CAMGSRLLCWELFF.

This clonotype was found once. The junction shows a germline mismatch at one end, possibly a read error. The gene calls are TRBV5-1 and TRBJ1-1; no definite D call. The CDR3 is 13 amino acids. Germline V gives CDR1 SGHRS, CDR2 YFSETQ. CDR3 coding DNA: TGCGCCAGCAGCTTCTCAGAGAACACTGAATCTTTCTTT. The encoded protein is CASSFSENTESFF.

Comments on this clonotype: A much larger clone sits a single nucleotide away, making a read error possible. This chain joins TRBV5-1 and TRBJ2-3; D is undetermined. Trimming removed 0 bases at V and 0 bases at J, with 11 bases between. This CDR3 comprises 16 residues. Germline CDR1 SGHRS, CDR2 YFSETQ. The CDR3 is CASSLAPAPSTDTQYF. CDR3 DNA sequence: TGCGCCAGCAGCTTGGCCCCAGCACCTAGCACAGATACGCAGTATTTT. The variable domain in full, with the rest retrieved from reference TRBV5-1 and TRBJ2-3, is KAGVTQTPRYLIKTRGQQVTLSCSPISGHRSVSWYQQTPGQGLQFLFEYFSETQRNKGNFPGRFSGRQFSNSRSEMNVSTLELGDSALYLCASSLAPAPSTDTQYFGPGTRLTVL.

This clonotype was observed at least ten times. In DNA, the CDR3 is TGTGCCAGCAAATTGGGGGGAGATAGCAATCAGCCCCAGCATTTT. Protein sequence: CASKLGGDSNQPQHF. The chain employs TRBV2 and TRBJ1-5; tentatively, D is TRBD1 (5 bases). The germline CDR1 and CDR2 sequences are SNHLY and FYNNEI. With 7 bases removed from V and 0 bases from J, the gap between germline ends came to 13 bases. There are 15 residues in the CDR3.

This clonotype was recorded a few times. The CDR3 coding sequence is TGTGCCAGCCGGCGGGACGCCACGAGGGAGCAGTACGTC. As protein: CASRRDATREQYV. The rearrangement uses TRBV28 and TRBJ2-7; weak D call: TRBD2 (6 bases). The germline V gene has CDR1 MDHEN and CDR2 SYDVKM. V was shortened by 8 bases and J by 7 bases, with 18 bases between the two germline ends. CDR3 length equals 13 residues.

This chain joins TRBV20-1 and TRBJ2-5; possibly TRBD2 for D (5 bases). This CDR3 comprises 14 residues. V gave up 5 bases and J gave up 5 bases, with 18 bases separating them. Germline V gene data show CDR1 as DFQATT and CDR2 as SNEGSKA (reference sequence). This CDR3 is CSAQAGGWRETQYF. The CDR3 DNA follows: TGCAGTGCTCAAGCTGGAGGTTGGCGGGAGACCCAGTACTTC.

The chain carries TRBV5-1 and TRBJ2-5; perhaps TRBD1 as D (6 bases). Germline-derived CDR1 and CDR2 are SGHRS and YFSETQ. V was clipped by 6 bases and J by 0 bases, with 18 bases between them. This CDR3 has 16 residues. Written as DNA, the CDR3 is TGCGCCAGCACCGAGGGGGTCGCAGGGCACCAAGAGACCCAGTACTTC. Amino acids: CASTEGVAGHQETQYF.

This clonotype came up a few times. The chain combines TRBV6-5 with TRBJ1-4; TRBD1 might be the D (6 bases). Germline V gives CDR1 MNHEY, CDR2 SVGAGI. The ends were cut back, 7 bases at V and 8 bases at J, with 17 bases in the middle. The CDR3 sequence is 14 residues long. CDR3: CASKDRGGGEKLFF. In nucleotides, the CDR3 is TGTGCCAGCAAAGACCGGGGGGGCGGCGAAAAACTGTTTTTT.

This clonotype was observed at least ten times. The chain carries TRBV7-2 and TRBJ1-6, with D hard to call. V gave up 4 bases and J gave up 5 bases, with 9 bases separating them. CDR3 length: 14 amino acids. The V gene's germline CDR1 is SGHTA and CDR2 FQGNSA. CDR3 protein: CASSSRRDNSPLHF. The CDR3 region has the DNA TGTGCCAGCAGCTCCCGACGGGATAATTCACCCCTCCACTTT.

This clonotype was found many times. The DNA of the CDR3 is TGCAGTGCTAGGGGACTAGCGGGGTACCAAGAGACCCAGTACTTC. Amino acid sequence: CSARGLAGYQETQYF. The chain combines TRBV20-1 with TRBJ2-5, with 13 bases lining up with TRBD2. The CDR3 consists of 15 residues. CDR1 and CDR2 from the germline V gene are DFQATT and SNEGSKA (reference sequence). The J segment lost 0 bases and the V segment lost 3 bases, leaving 1 base of the junction unmatched.

The sample holds many counts of this clonotype. The CDR3 nucleotides read TGTGCCAGCAGCTATGGCACCCGAACTGAAGCTTTCTTT. This gives the protein CASSYGTRTEAFF. V and J are TRBV7-2 and TRBJ1-1; D call uncertain. Germline V gene sequence: CDR1 SGHTA, CDR2 FQGNSA. The V gene lost 4 bases and the J gene lost 5 bases, with 11 bases spanning the gap. CDR3 length: 13 residues.

Ten or more counts support this clonotype. The CDR3 region is CASSQEPKGGELFF. The CDR3 DNA is TGCGCCAGCAGCCAAGAACCTAAGGGTGGGGAGCTGTTTTTT. The rearrangement joins TRBV4-3 to TRBJ2-2, with D hard to call. The V gene's germline CDR1 is LGHNA and CDR2 YSLEER. Between the trimmed V and J ends, which lost 0 bases and 8 bases, there was a span of 10 bases. CDR3 size: 14 residues.

As for this clonotype: This could be a read error, since a much larger clone is one nucleotide away. The chain carries TRBV19 and TRBJ2-3, with D maybe TRBD1 (5 bases). V lost 7 bases and J 8 bases, leaving 13 bases between the germline ends. The length of the CDR3 is 12 residues. CDR1 LNHDA and CDR2 SQIVND come from the germline V gene (reference sequence). DNA of the CDR3: TGTGCCAGTACTCAAGGGGCAGGTACGCAGTATTTT. This translates into CASTQGAGTQYF.

The chain links TRBV6-2 or TRBV6-3 to TRBJ1-6, with D perhaps TRBD1 (5 bases). The CDR3 runs to 18 residues. The V end lost 10 bases, the J end lost 0 bases, and 22 bases lay between the germline ends. Germline V CDR1 and CDR2: MNHEY, SVGEGT. This CDR3 reads CATSKARDPASYNSPLHF. CDR3 DNA sequence: TGTGCCACTTCAAAAGCTCGGGACCCTGCCTCCTATAATTCACCCCTCCACTTT.

This clonotype was seen at least ten times. The chain employs TRBV6-5 and TRBJ2-5; the match to TRBD1 covers 9 bases. The germline V gene has CDR1 MNHEY and CDR2 SVGAGI. Losses at the gene ends were 7 bases for V and 2 bases for J; bases not matched to a gene: 2. The CDR3 is 13 amino acids. CDR3: CASKDRGQETQYF. The CDR3, as DNA: TGTGCCAGCAAAGACAGGGGGCAAGAGACCCAGTACTTC.

This clonotype has ten or more counts. The J gene is TRBJ2-3, the V gene TRBV7-2; 9 nucleotides line up with TRBD2. From germline, CDR1 is SGHTA and CDR2 FQGNSA. CDR3 size: 15 residues. Trimming at V came to 3 bases and at J to 1 base, leaving 2 bases not matched to a gene. CDR3 sequence reads: CASSFKRGGTDTQYF. The CDR3 DNA is TGTGCCAGCAGCTTTAAGCGGGGGGGCACAGATACGCAGTATTTT. Combining the CDR3 with reference TRBV7-2 and TRBJ2-3 gives the whole variable domain GAGVSQSPSNKVTEKGKDVELRCDPISGHTALYWYRQSLGQGLEFLIYFQGNSAPDKSGLPSDRFSAERTGGSVSTLTIQRTQQEDSAVYLCASSFKRGGTDTQYFGPGTRLTVL.

This clonotype was seen ten or more times. V and J are TRBV12-3 or TRBV12-4 and TRBJ1-2, with 8 bases aligning to TRBD1. This CDR3 has 14 amino acids. Germline trimming cut 5 bases from V and 3 bases from J; bases unmatched to any gene: 5. The CDR3 protein is CASSPGQVDYGYTF. The CDR3 bases are TGTGCCAGCAGTCCGGGACAGGTCGACTATGGCTACACCTTC.

Worth noting for this clonotype: A much more abundant neighbour one base away suggests this may be a read error. The CDR3 ends on some other residue instead of the conserved phenylalanine or tryptophan, so this is likely a read error. It is unclear where the CDR3 begins or ends on the DNA, so no DNA is shown, and the CDR3 is as TCRdb lists it. J is TRBJ2-1 and V is TRBV4-3; TRBD2, the table's D call, lacks a check against the DNA. The CDR3 length equals 14 residues, ends included. Germline V gene lookup returns CDR1 LGHNA and CDR2 YSLEER. CDR3 loop: CASSQDGLGTSKFS.

This clonotype was detected ten times or more. The gene calls are TRBV7-2 and TRBJ2-7, with TRBD1 identical over 9 bases. CDR1 and CDR2 (germline): SGHTA, FQGNSA. With V trimmed by 3 bases and J by 3 bases, 6 bases remained unmatched. The CDR3 spans 15 residues. CDR3: CASSLGQGPIYEQYV. In nucleotides, the CDR3 is TGTGCCAGCAGCTTGGGACAGGGTCCGATCTACGAGCAGTACGTC.

This clonotype appeared many times. V usage is TRBV12-3 or TRBV12-4 and J usage is TRBJ1-3; D is possibly TRBD1 (5 bases). The CDR3 is 16 amino acids. Trimming stripped 8 bases from V and 0 bases from J, with 17 bases between. The CDR3 here is CASPPPGAGSGNTIYF. DNA for the CDR3: TGTGCCAGCCCTCCCCCTGGGGCAGGCTCTGGAAACACCATATATTTT.

At least ten counts were recorded for this clonotype. The rearrangement uses TRBV7-3 and TRBJ2-1; 10 nucleotides match TRBD2. CDR3 length: 14 residues. Germline assignment: CDR1 SGHTA and CDR2 FQGTGA. The J segment lost 7 bases and the V segment lost 5 bases, leaving 5 bases of the junction unmatched. CDR3 sequence: CASSKRGGTNEQFF. In DNA, the CDR3 is TGTGCCAGCAGCAAGCGGGGGGGGACGAATGAGCAGTTCTTC.

This clonotype has at least ten counts. The chain has TRBV4-1 and TRBJ1-1, with a tentative D call TRBD1 (5 bases). The CDR3 loop spans 14 amino acids. The germline CDR1 and CDR2 sequences are MGHRA and YSYEKL. V lost 1 base to trimming and J lost 4 bases, with 10 bases between them. CDR3 DNA: TGCGCCAGCAGCCAAGCAGGAGGGGTCACTGAAGCTTTCTTT. Translation gives CASSQAGGVTEAFF.

This clonotype was detected a few times. The CDR3 nucleotides read TGTGCCAGTACTTTAACCGGGACTAGTATAGTCTATGAGCAGTTCTTC. Protein product: CASTLTGTSIVYEQFF. The chain has TRBV19 and TRBJ2-1; 8 bases align to TRBD2. With 7 bases clipped from V and 8 bases from J, the junction kept 16 bases outside the gene matches. The V gene's germline CDR1 is LNHDA and CDR2 SQIVND (reference sequence). This CDR3 is 16 amino acids long. The full variable domain, in which reference TRBV19 and TRBJ2-1 provide the parts outside the CDR3, is DGGITQSPKYLFRKEGQNVTLSCEQNLNHDAMYWYRQDPGQGLRLIYYSQIVNDFQKGDIAEGYSVSREKKESFPLTVTSAQKNPTAFYLCASTLTGTSIVYEQFFGPGTRLTVL.